These 28 T cell receptor beta chains share one sample of origin, sequenced in a study of shared clonotypes between healthy human individuals. Only in-frame clones appear in the TCRdb table, and some are missing; sequencing was by immunoSEQ multiplex PCR. The profile shows approximately 1.5 million clones, just under 99% of them singletons. What was sequenced was naive CD4+ T cells sorted from blood. Indicated subset: CD45RA+ positively selected. The receptors shown here come from a young man in good health.

V usage is TRBV11-3 and J usage is TRBJ1-1; D gene ambiguous. CDR3 length equals 15 residues. V lost 5 bases and J 2 bases, leaving 15 bases between the germline ends. Germline V gene data show CDR1 as SGHNT and CDR2 as YENEEA. CDR3 nucleotides: TGTGCCAGCAGCCAGACGGGAGGCGGAAACACTGAAGCTTTCTTT. Protein: CASSQTGGGNTEAFF.

The rearrangement links TRBV11-2 to TRBJ1-1, with 9 bases fitting TRBD1. CDR1 SGHAT and CDR2 FQNNGV come from the germline V gene. The CDR3 covers 15 residues. V lost 5 bases, J lost 4 bases, and 8 bases stayed unmatched. CDR3 in DNA: TGTGCCAGCAGCCCTCCGGGACAGGGAGGCACTGAAGCTTTCTTT. Translating it yields CASSPPGQGGTEAFF.

The chain combines TRBV28 with TRBJ1-1; D call uncertain. Deletions cut 6 bases from V and 6 bases from J, with 17 bases between. The germline V gene encodes CDR1 MDHEN and CDR2 SYDVKM. The CDR3 runs to 14 residues. The DNA of the CDR3 is TGTGCCAGCAGCATACGTCTGAGTCTCTCTGAAGCTTTCTTT. This translates into CASSIRLSLSEAFF.

This sequence joins TRBV28 and TRBJ1-5; 8 positions match TRBD1. The CDR3 length is 14 residues. Trimming took 3 bases from V and 7 from J; bases not matched to a gene: 5. In germline, CDR1 is MDHEN, CDR2 SYDVKM. The CDR3 DNA reads TGTGCCAGCAGTTTGGTACAGGGGGACCAGCCCCAGCATTTT. Its protein is CASSLVQGDQPQHF.

The CDR3 bases are TGTGCCAGCAGCTTCGCCGACTGGGCCGGACCCACACAAGAGACCCAGTACTTC. Amino acids: CASSFADWAGPTQETQYF. The chain couples TRBV7-8 to TRBJ2-5; D is unresolved. Trimming removed 3 bases from V and 2 bases from J, with 22 bases in between. CDR3 length equals 18 residues. Germline V gene sequence: CDR1 SGHVS, CDR2 FQNEAQ.

The rearrangement links TRBV28 to TRBJ1-2, with TRBD1 identical over 12 bases. Trimming at V came to 5 bases and at J to 8 bases, leaving 9 bases not matched to a gene. The germline V gene encodes CDR1 MDHEN and CDR2 SYDVKM. The CDR3 runs 15 residues. CDR3 coding DNA: TGTGCCAGCAGTCCCCCGGGACAGGGGGCAATAGGCTACACCTTC. It yields the protein CASSPPGQGAIGYTF.

This rearrangement joins TRBV5-4 to TRBJ1-1; D is perhaps TRBD1 (5 bases). The CDR3 covers 14 residues. Germline values: CDR1 SGHNT, CDR2 YYREEE (reference sequence). Deletions cut 6 bases from V and 1 base from J, with 13 bases between. The CDR3 loop reads CASTSGGGNTEAFF. The CDR3 bases are TGTGCCAGCACCTCCGGGGGGGGGAACACTGAAGCTTTCTTT. The whole variable domain, filled in from reference TRBV5-4 and TRBJ1-1, reads ETGVTQSPTHLIKTRGQQVTLRCSSQSGHNTVSWYQQALGQGPQFIFQYYREEENGRGNFPPRFSGLQFPNYSSELNVNALELDDSALYLCASTSGGGNTEAFFGQGTRLTVV.

This clone was recorded once. The V gene is TRBV19, the J gene TRBJ2-1; no clear D. V was pared by 3 bases and J by 1 base, with 10 bases between. This CDR3 is built from 15 residues. Looked up from germline, CDR1 is LNHDA and CDR2 is SQIVND (reference sequence). This chain's CDR3 is CASSIQLDSYNEQFF. CDR3 DNA: TGTGCCAGTAGTATCCAATTGGATTCCTACAATGAGCAGTTCTTC.

V usage is TRBV7-2 and J usage is TRBJ1-4; no firm D call. There are 13 residues in the CDR3. V lost 0 bases, J lost 6 bases, and 5 bases lay in between. CDR1 SGHTA and CDR2 FQGNSA come from the germline V gene. For the CDR3, the DNA is TGTGCCAGCAGCTTAGCGCCAGATGAAAAACTGTTTTTT. Protein sequence: CASSLAPDEKLFF.

The chain employs TRBV28 and TRBJ2-7; D may match TRBD1 or TRBD2 (6 bases each). Germline V gene sequence: CDR1 MDHEN, CDR2 SYDVKM. Between the trimmed V and J ends, which lost 3 bases and 10 bases, there was a span of 13 bases. This CDR3 comprises 12 residues. The CDR3 sequence: CASSLGGGTQYF. As DNA, the CDR3 is TGTGCCAGCAGTTTGGGGGGCGGGACTCAGTACTTC.

This chain connects TRBV9 to TRBJ1-4; no reliable D call. The CDR3 loop spans 13 amino acids. Germline V CDR1 and CDR2: SGDLS, YYNGEE. Trimming took off 0 bases at V and 6 bases at J, with 6 bases between the two ends. The CDR3 DNA reads as TGTGCCAGCAGCGTAGGCCTAGATGAAAAACTGTTTTTT. Amino acids: CASSVGLDEKLFF.

The chain recombines TRBV7-2 with TRBJ2-7; D may correspond to TRBD1 or TRBD2 (5 bases each). The CDR3 covers 15 residues. Germline V CDR1 and CDR2: SGHTA, FQGNSA. Trimming stripped 5 bases from V and 2 bases from J, with 16 bases between. CDR3 sequence (DNA): TGTGCCAGCAGCGGGATGGGGACGGGGACCTACGAGCAGTACTTC. Translating gives CASSGMGTGTYEQYF. Variable domain in full (rest from reference TRBV7-2 and TRBJ2-7): GAGVSQSPSNKVTEKGKDVELRCDPISGHTALYWYRQSLGQGLEFLIYFQGNSAPDKSGLPSDRFSAERTGGSVSTLTIQRTQQEDSAVYLCASSGMGTGTYEQYFGPGTRLTVT.

About this clone itself: The sample contains more than one DNA sequence encoding this CDR3. CDR3 coding DNA: TGTGCCAGCAGTGCGACAGGGGGCACAGATACGCAGTATTTT. Translated, it gives CASSATGGTDTQYF. This chain connects TRBV6-1 to TRBJ2-3, with TRBD1 identical over 8 bases. The CDR3 spans 14 residues. Trimming at V came to 4 bases and at J to 1 base, leaving 1 base not matched to a gene. Germline V gene data show CDR1 as MNHNS and CDR2 as SASEGT.

The rearrangement joins TRBV30 to TRBJ1-3; a possible D gene is TRBD1 (5 bases). This CDR3 comprises 14 residues. With 3 bases removed from V and 5 bases from J, the gap between germline ends came to 14 bases. The germline V gene encodes CDR1 GTSNPN and CDR2 SVGIG (reference sequence). CDR3 sequence reads: CAWRPAGYRNTIYF. The CDR3 coding sequence is TGTGCCTGGAGACCGGCAGGGTACCGAAACACCATATATTTT.

The V and J genes are TRBV5-6 and TRBJ1-2; D gene unclear. The CDR3 extends over 15 amino acids. Germline V gives CDR1 SGHDT, CDR2 YYEEEE. Deletions cut 4 bases from V and 0 bases from J, with 13 bases between. This chain's CDR3 is CASSTNPRANYGYTF. For the CDR3, the DNA is TGTGCCAGCAGCACCAATCCCAGAGCTAACTATGGCTACACCTTC.

This clone was counted a single time. The rearrangement joins TRBV5-5 to TRBJ2-2, with 8 bases that match TRBD1. Looked up from germline, CDR1 is SGHKS and CDR2 is YYEKEE (reference sequence). CDR3 length equals 15 residues. V lost 4 bases, J lost 7 bases, and 9 bases stayed unmatched. The CDR3 nucleotides read TGTGCCAGCAGCGTAGGACAGGGACCCCACGGGGAGCTGTTTTTT. This encodes CASSVGQGPHGELFF.

This sequence joins TRBV6-5 and TRBJ1-1; D is undetermined. Germline values: CDR1 MNHEY, CDR2 SVGAGI. The CDR3 totals 14 residues. V dropped 6 bases and J dropped 0 bases, with 11 bases sitting between them. CDR3 in amino acids: CASRRDTVNTEAFF. For the CDR3, the DNA is TGTGCCAGCAGAAGGGATACAGTGAACACTGAAGCTTTCTTT.

V gene TRBV5-1 combines with J gene TRBJ1-4; 8 bases are a match to TRBD1. V lost 5 bases and J lost 4; bases outside the gene matches: 4. The CDR3 is 14 amino acids. Germline CDR1 and CDR2: SGHRS and YFSETQ. CDR3: CASRRDRLNEKLFF. CDR3 nucleotide sequence: TGCGCCAGCAGGCGGGACAGGCTTAATGAAAAACTGTTTTTT.

The chain recombines TRBV18 with TRBJ2-7, with D perhaps given as TRBD1 or TRBD2 (5 bases each). The V end lost 6 bases, the J end lost 6 bases, and 12 bases lay between the germline ends. CDR1 is KGHSH, CDR2 LQKENI, per germline. The CDR3 consists of 12 residues. This chain's CDR3 is CASSSPGREQYF. The CDR3 coding sequence is TGTGCCAGCTCCTCTCCGGGACGCGAGCAGTACTTC.

The rearrangement joins TRBV18 to TRBJ2-5; TRBD2 agrees at 15 bases. The CDR3 extends over 16 amino acids. Germline trimming cut 3 bases from V and 4 bases from J; bases unmatched to any gene: 3. Germline CDR1 reads KGHSH; CDR2 reads LQKENI. CDR3 sequence (DNA): TGTGCCAGCTCACCCCGGGGACTAGCGGGAGGAGAGACCCAGTACTTC. Amino acids: CASSPRGLAGGETQYF.

V and J are TRBV19 and TRBJ1-1; D gene unclear. V lost 3 bases to trimming and J lost 3 bases, with 11 bases between them. CDR1 is LNHDA and CDR2 is SQIVND in the germline V gene (reference sequence). The CDR3 is 14 amino acids. The CDR3 loop reads CASSIQGRDTEAFF. The CDR3 coding sequence is TGTGCCAGTAGTATCCAAGGGAGGGACACTGAAGCTTTCTTT.

The gene calls are TRBV29-1 and TRBJ2-1; 11 nucleotides agree with TRBD2. Trimming cost V 7 bases and J 4 bases; bases outside gene matches: 18. This CDR3 is built from 18 residues. Germline V gene lookup returns CDR1 SQVTM and CDR2 ANQGSEA. CDR3 nucleotide sequence: TGCAGCGCTGTCGAACTAACCTCACTAGCGGGGGTTTACAATGAGCAGTTCTTC. Translation gives CSAVELTSLAGVYNEQFF.

In the case of this clone: Other DNA sequences of this sample code for an identical CDR3. The genes are TRBV5-1 and TRBJ2-1; TRBD2 matches 11 bases. This CDR3 has 15 amino acids. With V trimmed by 7 bases and J by 3 bases, 6 bases remained unmatched. Germline CDR1 is SGHRS and CDR2 is YFSETQ. The CDR3 DNA reads as TGCGCCAGCTCCCCCGGGACTAGCGGCTACAATGAGCAGTTCTTC. The encoded protein is CASSPGTSGYNEQFF.

V gene TRBV7-8 combines with J gene TRBJ1-5; 7 positions match TRBD1. The CDR3 length is 15 residues. Trimming removed 7 bases from V and 3 bases from J; junction bases left unmatched: 9. Germline-derived CDR1 and CDR2 are SGHVS and FQNEAQ. The CDR3, as DNA: TGTGCCAGCATTCAGGGCAGGGGGTTCAATCAGCCCCAGCATTTT. It codes for CASIQGRGFNQPQHF.

The rearrangement joins TRBV7-2 to TRBJ2-5; TRBD2 agrees at 11 bases. V was clipped by 3 bases and J by 3 bases; unmatched bases: 12. The CDR3 runs 18 residues. The V gene's germline CDR1 is SGHTA and CDR2 FQGNSA. Here the CDR3 reads CASSFRLAGLGSKETQYF. CDR3 DNA sequence: TGTGCCAGCAGCTTCCGACTAGCGGGATTAGGTTCGAAAGAGACCCAGTACTTC.

The DNA of the CDR3 is TGTGCCAGCAGCGTAGAGCGCAATATCCCCCGAGCGCAGTTCTTC. Its protein is CASSVERNIPRAQFF. V usage is TRBV9 and J usage is TRBJ2-1; no clear D gene. There are 15 residues in the CDR3. Germline-derived CDR1 and CDR2 are SGDLS and YYNGEE. With 0 bases removed from V and 12 bases from J, the gap between germline ends came to 19 bases.

The gene calls are TRBV9 and TRBJ1-2, with unresolved D. The CDR3 loop spans 11 amino acids. Germline CDR1 reads SGDLS; CDR2 reads YYNGEE. The V end lost 5 bases, the J end lost 7 bases, and 9 bases lay between the germline ends. CDR3 in amino acids: CASRTSGGYTF. The CDR3 region has the DNA TGTGCCAGCAGGACCTCCGGTGGCTACACCTTC.

This clone was seen just once. The CDR3 region has the DNA TGTGCCAGCTCACCCCGAATGGAAGGGAGGGACACTGAAGCTTTCTTT. Encoded protein: CASSPRMEGRDTEAFF. The J gene is TRBJ1-1, the V gene TRBV18; D unclear. The germline V gene has CDR1 KGHSH and CDR2 LQKENI. The V end lost 3 bases, the J end lost 3 bases, and 17 bases lay between the germline ends. The length of the CDR3 is 16 residues.